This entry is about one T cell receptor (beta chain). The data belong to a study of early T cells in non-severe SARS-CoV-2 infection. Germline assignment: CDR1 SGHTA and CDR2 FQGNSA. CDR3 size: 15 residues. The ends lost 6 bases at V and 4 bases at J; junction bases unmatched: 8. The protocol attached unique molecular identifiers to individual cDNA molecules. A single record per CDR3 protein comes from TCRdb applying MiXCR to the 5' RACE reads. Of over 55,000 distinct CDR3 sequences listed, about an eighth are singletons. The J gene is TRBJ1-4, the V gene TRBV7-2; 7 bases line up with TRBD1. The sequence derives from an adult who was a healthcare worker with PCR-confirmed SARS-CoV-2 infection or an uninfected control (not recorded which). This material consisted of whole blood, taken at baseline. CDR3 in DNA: TGTGCCAGCAGGCGATTGGGACAGTTTAATGAAAAACTGTTTTTT. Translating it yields CASRRLGQFNEKLFF.